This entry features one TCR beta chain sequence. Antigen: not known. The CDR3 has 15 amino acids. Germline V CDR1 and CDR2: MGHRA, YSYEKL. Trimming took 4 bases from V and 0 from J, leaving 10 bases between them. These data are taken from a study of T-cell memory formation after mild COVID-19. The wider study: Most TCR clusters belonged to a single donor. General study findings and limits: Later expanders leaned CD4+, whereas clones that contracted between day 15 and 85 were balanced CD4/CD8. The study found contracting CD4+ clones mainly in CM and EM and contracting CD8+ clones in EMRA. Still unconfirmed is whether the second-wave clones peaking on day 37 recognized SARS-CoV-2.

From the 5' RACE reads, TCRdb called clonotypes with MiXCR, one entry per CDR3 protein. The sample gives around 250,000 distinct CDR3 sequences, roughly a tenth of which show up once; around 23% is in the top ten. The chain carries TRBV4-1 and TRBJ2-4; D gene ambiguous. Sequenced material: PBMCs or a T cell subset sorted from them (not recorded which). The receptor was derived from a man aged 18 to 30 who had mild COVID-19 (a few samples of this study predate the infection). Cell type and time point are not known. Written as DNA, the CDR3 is TGCGCCAGCAGCCTTATAGCCCTAGCCAAAAACATTCAGTACTTC. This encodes CASSLIALAKNIQYF.